These 16 T cell receptor beta chains were sequenced from one sample in a study of immune cell composition in non-small cell lung cancer. Assay used: immunoSEQ multiplex PCR; TCRdb lists only in-frame clones, some missing. This table holds some 8,000 clones, 68% found once. The sequencing input was lung tumor tissue. All receptors come from a human donor with non-small cell lung cancer.

This clone has just a few counts. This chain uses TRBV19 with TRBJ2-1; 10 bases agree with TRBD1. V gave up 7 bases and J gave up 2 bases; unmatched junction bases: 11. Germline lookup yields CDR1 LNHDA and CDR2 SQIVND (reference sequence). The CDR3 has 17 residues. CDR3 sequence: CASTGTGETTAYNEQFF. In nucleotides, the CDR3 is TGTGCCAGTACCGGGACAGGGGAGACTACAGCCTACAATGAGCAGTTCTTC.

The CDR3 DNA is TGTGCCAGCAGCTTAGGGACAGGGGAAGCTTTCTTT. Encoded protein: CASSLGTGEAFF. The J gene is TRBJ1-1, the V gene TRBV7-2, with 8 nucleotides matching TRBD1. Germline CDR1 is SGHTA and CDR2 is FQGNSA. Losses at the gene ends were 1 base for V and 8 bases for J; bases not matched to a gene: 0. The CDR3 loop spans 12 amino acids.

This clone was counted a few times. The chain employs TRBV7-8 and TRBJ2-7, with 7 positions matching TRBD1. CDR3 length: 14 amino acids. V trimming: 1 base; J trimming: 9 bases; junction bases outside the gene matches: 9. The germline V gene has CDR1 SGHVS and CDR2 FQNEAQ. CDR3 protein: CASSLEGYNRGQYF. The CDR3 DNA is TGTGCCAGCAGCTTAGAAGGCTACAACAGGGGGCAGTACTTC.

The J gene is TRBJ2-7, the V gene TRBV30; 10 bases match TRBD1. J gave up 7 bases and V 5 bases, and 8 bases lay outside the gene matches. The CDR3 has 13 amino acids. Per germline, CDR1 GTSNPN and CDR2 SVGIG (reference sequence). The CDR3 region has the DNA TGTGCCTGGCGGACAGGGGGAGTTCGGGAGCAGTACTTC. It specifies CAWRTGGVREQYF.

The J gene is TRBJ2-2, the V gene TRBV9; 8 bases agree with TRBD2. CDR1 is SGDLS and CDR2 is YYNGEE in the germline V gene. This CDR3 spans 14 amino acids. V lost 5 bases, J lost 4 bases, and 4 bases stayed unmatched. The CDR3 sequence is CASRLAEGTGELFF. As DNA, the CDR3 is TGTGCCAGCAGACTAGCGGAGGGCACCGGGGAGCTGTTTTTT.

This clone was counted only a few times. V gene TRBV4-1 combines with J gene TRBJ2-7; D ambiguous. The germline V gene has CDR1 MGHRA and CDR2 YSYEKL. V dropped 0 bases and J dropped 2 bases, with 11 bases sitting between them. CDR3 size: 15 residues. CDR3 region: CASSQDRQVPYEQYF. The CDR3 DNA is TGCGCCAGCAGCCAAGATAGGCAGGTCCCCTACGAGCAGTACTTC.

The chain employs TRBV29-1 and TRBJ2-1; 10 nucleotides agree with TRBD1. Trimming removed 6 bases from V and 5 bases from J; junction bases left unmatched: 7. Germline V gene lookup returns CDR1 SQVTM and CDR2 ANQGSEA. The CDR3 has 14 residues. The CDR3 DNA reads as TGCAGCGTGCCGGGACAGGGGAAAAACAATGAGCAGTTCTTC. It yields the protein CSVPGQGKNNEQFF.

This clone was recorded only once. The chain employs TRBV11-2 and TRBJ1-6, with a possible D match to TRBD1 (5 bases). Germline V gene sequence: CDR1 SGHAT, CDR2 FQNNGV. With 5 bases removed from V and 4 bases from J, the gap between germline ends came to 15 bases. The CDR3 spans 16 residues. The CDR3 DNA reads TGTGCCAGCAGCCGGGGGACCAATTCTTATAATTCACCCCTCCACTTT. It encodes CASSRGTNSYNSPLHF.

The V and J genes are TRBV7-9 and TRBJ2-5; no clear D gene. The CDR3 has 13 residues. The V and J ends lost 1 base and 1 base respectively, with 4 bases between them. CDR1 and CDR2 from the germline V gene are SEHNR and FQNEAQ (reference sequence). Here the CDR3 DNA reads TGTGCCAGCAGCTTAGGTCTCCAAGAGACCCAGTACTTC. This translates into CASSLGLQETQYF.

This clone was seen a handful of times. This chain joins TRBV23-1 and TRBJ1-5; 7 positions agree with TRBD1. TRBV23-1 is sorted into the ORF group, with uncertain function. J lost 7 bases, V lost 6 bases, and 6 bases had no gene match. The length of the CDR3 is 13 residues. CDR3 nucleotides: TGCGCCAGCAGAAACAGGGGAAGCCAGCCCCAGCATTTT. This encodes CASRNRGSQPQHF.

The V call is TRBV29-1, the J call TRBJ2-7, with TRBD2 matching 8 bases. Trimming at V came to 7 bases and at J to 3 bases, leaving 5 bases not matched to a gene. This CDR3 is 12 amino acids long. Germline CDR1 SQVTM, CDR2 ANQGSEA. CDR3 amino acids: CSASTSGYEQYF. In nucleotides, the CDR3 is TGCAGCGCCTCTACTAGCGGCTACGAGCAGTACTTC.

This chain joins TRBV7-9 and TRBJ2-3; no definite D call. CDR1 and CDR2 from the germline V gene are SEHNR and FQNEAQ (reference sequence). Trimming cost V 5 bases and J 11 bases, with 20 bases left between them. This CDR3 region has 14 residues. In DNA form, the CDR3 reads TGTGCCAGCAGCCCTGTATACGGAGAACGGAGGCAGTATTTT. This gives the protein CASSPVYGERRQYF.

The DNA of the CDR3 is TGCAGCGGGGGGGACAGGGCAAACTATGGCTACACCTTC. Residues: CSGGDRANYGYTF. V usage is TRBV29-1 and J usage is TRBJ1-2; TRBD1 matches 9 bases. The CDR3 has 13 residues. Germline V gene data show CDR1 as SQVTM and CDR2 as ANQGSEA. The V gene end was trimmed by 7 bases and the J gene end by 2 bases; junction bases not matched to a gene: 5.

The CDR3 DNA reads TGTGCCAGCAGGAGAGGAGATACGCAGTATTTT. Translated, it gives CASRRGDTQYF. The chain recombines TRBV2 with TRBJ2-3; D gene ambiguous. Looked up from germline, CDR1 is SNHLY and CDR2 is FYNNEI. With 6 bases removed from V and 5 bases from J, the gap between germline ends came to 6 bases. CDR3 length equals 11 residues.

The chain has TRBV6-1 and TRBJ2-7, with 7 bases lining up with TRBD2. Per germline, CDR1 MNHNS and CDR2 SASEGT. The CDR3 runs to 14 residues. The V segment lost 7 bases and the J segment 3 bases; nucleotides outside the gene matches: 9. CDR3 protein: CASTPPGLGYEQYF. In DNA, the CDR3 is TGTGCCAGCACCCCGCCCGGACTAGGCTACGAGCAGTACTTC.

The V gene is TRBV7-8, the J gene TRBJ1-3, with 8 bases that match TRBD1. There are 16 residues in the CDR3. Germline V gene sequence: CDR1 SGHVS, CDR2 FQNEAQ. Trimming removed 1 base from V and 1 base from J; junction bases left unmatched: 3. CDR3 sequence: CASSLGQGTSGNTIYF. DNA for the CDR3: TGTGCCAGCAGCTTAGGACAGGGGACTTCTGGAAACACCATATATTTT.